This is a list of T cell receptor beta chains from one sample in a study of regulatory T cells in long-lasting Graves disease. TCRdb reanalysed the multiplex PCR reads using MiXCR and keeps one entry per CDR3 protein. This sample has roughly 470,000 distinct CDR3 sequences, with 20% to 25% found just once. The source was peripheral blood mononuclear cells (PBMCs), collected when the disease was refractory, from a patient treated with antithyroid drugs. The receptor source for this set is a female donor with Graves disease. CDR3s include the opening cysteine and the closing phenylalanine or tryptophan. The D gene is left open where the match is weak. Only part of the rows carry a size: once, few, many, or a class if the clone is expanded.

few,NA,TRBJ1-3,TRBV29-1,CSVDRAGGNTIYF,TGCAGCGTTGACAGGGCGGGTGGAAACACCATATATTTT
few,NA,TRBJ2-2,TRBV19,CASTRGSNTGELFF,TGTGCCAGTACGAGGGGTTCGAACACCGGGGAGCTGTTTTTT
few,NA,TRBJ1-2,TRBV20-1,CSARIGILLYGYTF,TGCAGTGCTAGAATCGGGATACTCCTCTATGGCTACACCTTC
NA,NA,TRBJ1-4,TRBV28,CASSPRAPRLPNEKLFF,TGTGCCAGCAGTCCTCGGGCCCCCCGGCTCCCGAATGAAAAACTGTTTTTT
NA,TRBD2,TRBJ2-7,TRBV20-1,CSARGSFSGRSAYEQYF,TGCAGTGCTAGAGGGTCCTTTAGCGGGAGGTCGGCCTACGAGCAGTACTTC
many,NA,TRBJ2-5,TRBV11-2,CASSFRGLAGRSQETQYF,TGTGCCAGCAGCTTTAGGGGGTTGGCGGGTAGATCACAAGAGACCCAGTACTTC
many,TRBD2,TRBJ2-7,TRBV27,CASSLSGLAGSEQYF,TGTGCCAGCAGTTTATCGGGACTAGCGGGATCTGAGCAGTACTTC
many,TRBD1,TRBJ2-5,TRBV27,CASSLEPTGLQSSQYF,TGTGCCAGCAGTTTAGAGCCGACAGGGCTACAGTCGTCCCAGTACTTC
many,TRBD1,TRBJ2-7,TRBV7-9,CASSLDSGTGQEQYF,TGTGCCAGCAGCTTAGATTCCGGGACAGGCCAGGAGCAGTACTTC
NA,TRBD2,TRBJ2-7,TRBV30,CAWSVAREEYF,TGTGCCTGGAGTGTCGCCCGGGAGGAGTACTTC
many,NA,TRBJ1-1,TRBV30,CAWSTPDRSDTEAFF,TGTGCCTGGAGTACCCCGGACCGGAGCGACACTGAAGCTTTCTTT
many,NA,TRBJ1-1,TRBV28,CASSLLGGPNTEAFF,TGTGCCAGCAGTTTATTGGGAGGCCCTAACACTGAAGCTTTCTTT
few,NA,TRBJ2-6,TRBV7-3,CASSLNAANVLTF,TGTGCCAGCAGCTTAAATGCGGCCAACGTCCTGACTTTC
NA,TRBD1,TRBJ1-4,TRBV20-1,CSAWTGDNEKLFF,TGCAGTGCTTGGACAGGAGACAATGAAAAACTGTTTTTT
NA,TRBD1,TRBJ2-7,TRBV6-1,CASSILPGQGNEQYF,TGTGCCAGCAGTATACTGCCGGGACAGGGTAACGAGCAGTACTTC
many,NA,TRBJ2-7,TRBV12-3/TRBV12-4,CASSRDGSYEQYF,TGTGCCAGCAGTAGGGACGGCTCCTACGAGCAGTACTTC
few,NA,TRBJ2-7,TRBV29-1,CSVEFLGERLNYEQYF,TGCAGCGTTGAATTTCTTGGGGAGCGGTTGAACTACGAGCAGTACTTC
many,NA,TRBJ1-1,TRBV28,CASSLRGVVTEAFF,TGTGCCAGCAGTTTACGGGGCGTTGTCACTGAAGCTTTCTTT
many,NA,TRBJ2-7,TRBV6-5,CASSYSPGYYEQYF,TGTGCCAGCAGTTACTCGCCAGGGTACTACGAGCAGTACTTC
many,TRBD1,TRBJ1-2,TRBV29-1,CSVGGRGIGYTF,TGCAGCGTTGGAGGCAGGGGGATTGGCTACACCTTC
NA,NA,TRBJ2-5,TRBV4-1,CASSPLPGYGETQYF,TGCGCCAGCAGCCCCCTCCCAGGGTATGGGGAGACCCAGTACTTC
NA,NA,TRBJ1-1,TRBV20-1,CSARWGHPNTEAFF,TGCAGTGCTAGATGGGGACACCCGAACACTGAAGCTTTCTTT
many,TRBD1,TRBJ2-4,TRBV15,CATSRSSQGAINIQYF,TGTGCCACCAGCAGATCCTCCCAGGGGGCTATAAACATTCAGTACTTC
few,TRBD1,TRBJ1-3,TRBV28,CASSNFIETGGPSGNTIYF,TGTGCCAGCAGTAACTTCATCGAGACAGGGGGACCCTCTGGAAACACCATATATTTT
many,NA,TRBJ1-2,TRBV12-3/TRBV12-4,CASSRSRNGYTF,TGTGCCAGCAGCCGATCGCGAAATGGCTACACCTTC
many,NA,TRBJ1-1,TRBV12-3/TRBV12-4,CASSFGHPNTEAFF,TGTGCCAGCAGTTTTGGGCATCCGAACACTGAAGCTTTCTTT
few,NA,TRBJ2-2,TRBV7-9,CASSLEGHAFTGELFF,TGTGCCAGCAGCTTAGAGGGCCACGCCTTTACCGGGGAGCTGTTTTTT
few,NA,TRBJ2-5,TRBV5-1,CASSVASDPRETQYF,TGCGCCAGCAGCGTAGCTAGCGACCCGCGGGAGACCCAGTACTTC
NA,NA,TRBJ1-6,TRBV4-1,CASSQGGQSSSPLHF,TGCGCCAGCAGCCAAGGGGGTCAGAGCAGTTCACCCCTCCACTTT
many,NA,TRBJ2-1,TRBV28,CASSLLRTANEQFF,TGTGCCAGCAGTTTATTGCGGACAGCAAATGAGCAGTTCTTC
NA,NA,TRBJ2-3,TRBV12-3/TRBV12-4,CASRGTDTQYF,TGTGCCAGCAGGGGCACAGATACGCAGTATTTT
NA,NA,TRBJ1-5,TRBV20-1,CSARDMSSTIPNQPQHF,TGCAGTGCTAGAGACATGAGCTCAACCATCCCCAATCAGCCCCAGCATTTT
many,NA,TRBJ1-6,TRBV11-2,CASSLGARRDSPLHF,TGTGCCAGCAGCTTAGGAGCCAGGCGGGATTCACCCCTCCACTTT
NA,NA,TRBJ1-2,TRBV5-1,CASSRGVGGLSNDYTF,TGCGCCAGCAGCCGCGGTGTGGGGGGTCTGTCCAATGACTACACCTTC
NA,TRBD1,TRBJ2-6,TRBV12-3/TRBV12-4,CASSGQGDFSGANVLTF,TGTGCCAGCAGCGGACAGGGGGACTTCTCTGGGGCCAACGTCCTGACTTTC
NA,NA,TRBJ2-2,TRBV20-1,CSARDFQGRGTGELFF,TGCAGTGCTAGAGATTTTCAGGGAAGGGGCACCGGGGAGCTGTTTTTT
NA,NA,TRBJ2-3,TRBV5-1,CASSSDFSSGTQYF,TGCGCCAGCAGCTCCGACTTCTCCTCGGGTACGCAGTATTTT
NA,TRBD1,TRBJ2-2,TRBV7-6,CASTWGTVNTGELFF,TGTGCCAGCACCTGGGGGACAGTGAACACCGGGGAGCTGTTTTTT
NA,NA,TRBJ1-3,TRBV7-2,CASSSPWGADGNTIYF,TGTGCCAGCAGCTCCCCCTGGGGGGCAGACGGAAACACCATATATTTT
many,TRBD2,TRBJ2-1,TRBV12-3/TRBV12-4,CASSLGLAEGIRDEQFF,TGTGCCAGCAGTCTCGGACTAGCGGAGGGGATAAGGGATGAGCAGTTCTTC
few,NA,TRBJ2-7,TRBV20-1,CSARDLTGDEQYF,TGCAGTGCTAGGGACCTTACCGGCGACGAGCAGTACTTC
many,TRBD1,TRBJ1-5,TRBV28,CASRATDRGNQPQHF,TGTGCCAGCAGGGCGACGGACAGGGGCAATCAGCCCCAGCATTTT
many,NA,TRBJ2-7,TRBV28,CASSIQGLEQYF,TGTGCCAGCAGCATACAGGGACTCGAGCAGTACTTC
many,TRBD1,TRBJ2-2,TRBV24-1,CATSDLGTGMTGELFF,TGTGCCACCAGTGATTTAGGGACAGGGATGACCGGGGAGCTGTTTTTT
NA,NA,TRBJ1-1,TRBV6-5,CASSYQGENTEAFF,TGTGCCAGCAGTTACCAGGGAGAGAACACTGAAGCTTTCTTT